Listed below are T cell receptor beta chains from one sample, sequenced in a study of OX40 agonist ivuxolimab in advanced cancers. Using immunoSEQ multiplex PCR, the repertoire was profiled, and TCRdb retains in-frame clones only, with some absent. Among 85,000 to 100,000 clones, about 89% were seen once, and the ten largest hold about 4%. The sequencing here drew on CD4+ or CD8+ T cells sorted from blood, taken in a trial of the OX40 agonist ivuxolimab. The receptors originated from an adult with an advanced solid tumor such as melanoma, head and neck, liver or kidney cancer. CDR3s include the opening cysteine and the closing phenylalanine or tryptophan. Each record gives: CDR3 DNA, CDR3 protein, CDR3 length, J gene, D gene, clone size, V gene. D genes are given only for firm matches. The size entry is marked missing in some rows and otherwise reads once, few, many or a size class.

CDR3 DNA: TGTGCCAGCAGCTCAACTCAGAATCAGCCCCAGCATTTT; CDR3 protein: CASSSTQNQPQHF; CDR3 length: 13; J gene: TRBJ1-5; D gene: .; clone size: .; V gene: TRBV7-8
CDR3 DNA: TGCGCCAGCAGCTTGGGACAGGTGGACTATGGCTACACCTTC; CDR3 protein: CASSLGQVDYGYTF; CDR3 length: 14; J gene: TRBJ1-2; D gene: .; clone size: .; V gene: TRBV5-1
CDR3 DNA: TGTGCCAGTAGGGAACAGGGGGGATACAATGAGCAGTTCTTC; CDR3 protein: CASREQGGYNEQFF; CDR3 length: 14; J gene: TRBJ2-1; D gene: TRBD1; clone size: .; V gene: TRBV19
CDR3 DNA: TGTGCCAGCACCAGGGCGGGGTTTGCAGATACGCAGTATTTT; CDR3 protein: CASTRAGFADTQYF; CDR3 length: 14; J gene: TRBJ2-3; D gene: .; clone size: few; V gene: TRBV7-8
CDR3 DNA: TGCGCCAGCAGCTTGGGACAGGATGGCGGGGAGCTGTTTTTT; CDR3 protein: CASSLGQDGGELFF; CDR3 length: 14; J gene: TRBJ2-2; D gene: .; clone size: .; V gene: TRBV5-1
CDR3 DNA: TGTGCCAGCAGCGGGCTGGGAGGCCCCAGGGCCCAGTACTTC; CDR3 protein: CASSGLGGPRAQYF; CDR3 length: 14; J gene: TRBJ2-5; D gene: .; clone size: .; V gene: TRBV9
CDR3 DNA: TGTGCCAGCAGCTTCGGTCAGGGACACACTGAAGCTTTCTTT; CDR3 protein: CASSFGQGHTEAFF; CDR3 length: 14; J gene: TRBJ1-1; D gene: .; clone size: .; V gene: TRBV11-1
CDR3 DNA: TGTGCCAGCCTCAAACCCGGGACAGGGTATTCACCCCTCCACTTT; CDR3 protein: CASLKPGTGYSPLHF; CDR3 length: 15; J gene: TRBJ1-6; D gene: TRBD1; clone size: .; V gene: TRBV6-1
CDR3 DNA: TGTGCCAGCAGCTCCAGCGGGACTAGCGTTAATGAGCAGTTCTTC; CDR3 protein: CASSSSGTSVNEQFF; CDR3 length: 15; J gene: TRBJ2-1; D gene: TRBD2; clone size: .; V gene: TRBV7-2
CDR3 DNA: TGCGCCAGCAGCTCAGGGGGGACAACTAATGAAAAACTGTTTTTT; CDR3 protein: CASSSGGTTNEKLFF; CDR3 length: 15; J gene: TRBJ1-4; D gene: TRBD1; clone size: .; V gene: TRBV5-1
CDR3 DNA: TGTGCCAGCAGAGGGACAGGGGAGTACTATGGCTACACCTTC; CDR3 protein: CASRGTGEYYGYTF; CDR3 length: 14; J gene: TRBJ1-2; D gene: TRBD1; clone size: .; V gene: TRBV28
CDR3 DNA: TGTGCCAGCAGTCCGGGACGGACCGACACCGGGGAGCTGTTTTTT; CDR3 protein: CASSPGRTDTGELFF; CDR3 length: 15; J gene: TRBJ2-2; D gene: .; clone size: .; V gene: TRBV28
CDR3 DNA: TGTGCCAGCAGCTTTTTAGCGGGAGGGCCCGGAAATGAGCAGTTCTTC; CDR3 protein: CASSFLAGGPGNEQFF; CDR3 length: 16; J gene: TRBJ2-1; D gene: TRBD2; clone size: .; V gene: TRBV7-2
CDR3 DNA: TGTGCCAGCAGCTTCGGGACGTCGTACACCGGGGAGCTGTTTTTT; CDR3 protein: CASSFGTSYTGELFF; CDR3 length: 15; J gene: TRBJ2-2; D gene: .; clone size: .; V gene: TRBV7-2
CDR3 DNA: TGTGCCAGCAGCGTAGCTGTCGGCAATGAGCAGTTCTTC; CDR3 protein: CASSVAVGNEQFF; CDR3 length: 13; J gene: TRBJ2-1; D gene: .; clone size: .; V gene: TRBV9
CDR3 DNA: TGTGCCAGCAGCTTATCATCGGGTGATCGGGGAAACACCATATATTTT; CDR3 protein: CASSLSSGDRGNTIYF; CDR3 length: 16; J gene: TRBJ1-3; D gene: .; clone size: .; V gene: TRBV11-2
CDR3 DNA: TGTGCCAGCAGCCACGCCCCGGGGGGGGAGCCCCAGCATTTT; CDR3 protein: CASSHAPGGEPQHF; CDR3 length: 14; J gene: TRBJ1-5; D gene: .; clone size: .; V gene: TRBV4-2
CDR3 DNA: TGTGCCAGCAGTAACGGACAGGGCTACGAGCAGTACTTC; CDR3 protein: CASSNGQGYEQYF; CDR3 length: 13; J gene: TRBJ2-7; D gene: TRBD1; clone size: .; V gene: TRBV6-6
CDR3 DNA: TGTGCCAGCAGTGAAGAGTTGGGAGGGGTCGGTGAAGCTTTCTTT; CDR3 protein: CASSEELGGVGEAFF; CDR3 length: 15; J gene: TRBJ1-1; D gene: .; clone size: .; V gene: TRBV2
CDR3 DNA: TGTGCCAGCAGGACTAGCGGGACCTACAATGAGCAGTTCTTC; CDR3 protein: CASRTSGTYNEQFF; CDR3 length: 14; J gene: TRBJ2-1; D gene: TRBD2; clone size: .; V gene: TRBV28
CDR3 DNA: TGTGCCAGTAGTACAGCCGGGGGATACGAGCAGTACTTC; CDR3 protein: CASSTAGGYEQYF; CDR3 length: 13; J gene: TRBJ2-7; D gene: .; clone size: once; V gene: TRBV19
CDR3 DNA: TGCGCCAGCAGCCAAGTTCTCCAACAAGAGACCCAGTACTTC; CDR3 protein: CASSQVLQQETQYF; CDR3 length: 14; J gene: TRBJ2-5; D gene: .; clone size: .; V gene: TRBV4-1
CDR3 DNA: TGTGCCAGCAGCTTGGGGGGCGTAGGCACAGATACGCAGTATTTT; CDR3 protein: CASSLGGVGTDTQYF; CDR3 length: 15; J gene: TRBJ2-3; D gene: .; clone size: .; V gene: TRBV7-3
CDR3 DNA: TGTGCCAGCAGGGAGCGGGAGGCCAACAATGAGCAGTTCTTC; CDR3 protein: CASREREANNEQFF; CDR3 length: 14; J gene: TRBJ2-1; D gene: TRBD2; clone size: once; V gene: TRBV2
CDR3 DNA: TGCAGCGTAAACAAGGGCTCCTACAATGAGCAGTTCTTC; CDR3 protein: CSVNKGSYNEQFF; CDR3 length: 13; J gene: TRBJ2-1; D gene: .; clone size: once; V gene: TRBV29-1
CDR3 DNA: TGTGCCAGTAGTGTCACAGGGGATTACACTGAAGCTTTCTTT; CDR3 protein: CASSVTGDYTEAFF; CDR3 length: 14; J gene: TRBJ1-1; D gene: TRBD1; clone size: .; V gene: TRBV19
CDR3 DNA: TGTGCCAGCAGCCCCCACAATGAGCAGTTCTTC; CDR3 protein: CASSPHNEQFF; CDR3 length: 11; J gene: TRBJ2-1; D gene: .; clone size: .; V gene: TRBV7-8
CDR3 DNA: TGTGCCAGCAGCTCGCTTGGGAAACGAAACACTGAAGCTTTCTTT; CDR3 protein: CASSSLGKRNTEAFF; CDR3 length: 15; J gene: TRBJ1-1; D gene: .; clone size: .; V gene: TRBV5-5
CDR3 DNA: TGTGCCAGTAGTATAGTAGGAGACAATGGCTACACCTTC; CDR3 protein: CASSIVGDNGYTF; CDR3 length: 13; J gene: TRBJ1-2; D gene: .; clone size: .; V gene: TRBV19
CDR3 DNA: TGCGCCAGCAGCCAAGCCCCAAACTCCTACGAGCAGTACTTC; CDR3 protein: CASSQAPNSYEQYF; CDR3 length: 14; J gene: TRBJ2-7; D gene: .; clone size: .; V gene: TRBV4-3
CDR3 DNA: TGTGCCAGCAGCCTAACTAGCGGGGTGAACACCGGGGAGCTGTTTTTT; CDR3 protein: CASSLTSGVNTGELFF; CDR3 length: 16; J gene: TRBJ2-2; D gene: TRBD2; clone size: .; V gene: TRBV27
CDR3 DNA: TGTGCCAGCAGTCACGGGACAGGGAATGAGCAGTTCTTC; CDR3 protein: CASSHGTGNEQFF; CDR3 length: 13; J gene: TRBJ2-1; D gene: TRBD1; clone size: .; V gene: TRBV27
CDR3 DNA: TGTGCCAGCAGTAACCTAGCGGGAGGTCTTTCCGAGCAGTACTTC; CDR3 protein: CASSNLAGGLSEQYF; CDR3 length: 15; J gene: TRBJ2-7; D gene: TRBD2; clone size: once; V gene: TRBV6-5
CDR3 DNA: TGTGCCAGCAGCTTAGGCCAGGGGGAACGGGGCTACACCTTC; CDR3 protein: CASSLGQGERGYTF; CDR3 length: 14; J gene: TRBJ1-2; D gene: TRBD1; clone size: .; V gene: TRBV7-9